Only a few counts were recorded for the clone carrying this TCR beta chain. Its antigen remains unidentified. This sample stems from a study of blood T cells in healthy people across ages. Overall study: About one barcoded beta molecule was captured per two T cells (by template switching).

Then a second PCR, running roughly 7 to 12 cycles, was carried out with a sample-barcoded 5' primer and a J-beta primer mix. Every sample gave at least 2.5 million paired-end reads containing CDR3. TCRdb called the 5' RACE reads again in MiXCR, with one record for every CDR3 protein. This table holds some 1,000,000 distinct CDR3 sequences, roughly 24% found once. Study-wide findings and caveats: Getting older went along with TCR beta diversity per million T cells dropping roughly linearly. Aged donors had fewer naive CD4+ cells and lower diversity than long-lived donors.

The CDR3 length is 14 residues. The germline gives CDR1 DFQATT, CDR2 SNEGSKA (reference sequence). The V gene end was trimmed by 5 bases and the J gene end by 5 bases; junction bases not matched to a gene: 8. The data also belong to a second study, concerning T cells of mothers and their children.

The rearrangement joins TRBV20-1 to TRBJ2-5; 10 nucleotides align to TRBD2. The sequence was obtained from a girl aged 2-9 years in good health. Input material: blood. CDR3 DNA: TGCAGTGCTTCCCCGGGACTAGCGCCCGAGACCCAGTACTTC. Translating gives CSASPGLAPETQYF.